Each of the 10 T cell receptor beta chains below was sequenced from the same sample in a study of CD8+CD57+ T cells in acquired aplastic anemia. It was genomic DNA that served as the template for profiling TCR beta VDJ and CDR3. MiXCR was run by TCRdb on the reads, yielding one entry per CDR3 protein. There are some 190,000 distinct CDR3 sequences in the sample; 40% to 55% occur only once, and under 3% lies in the top ten. Sequenced sample: sorted CD4+, CD8+, or CD8+CD57+ T cells (not recorded which) from PBMCs. The origin of the receptors is a human donor in good health.

The V call is TRBV5-6, the J call TRBJ2-7, with D perhaps TRBD1 (6 bases). Germline V lookup: CDR1 SGHDT, CDR2 YYEEEE. CDR3 length: 16 amino acids. Trimming took off 2 bases at V and 1 base at J, with 16 bases between the two ends. The CDR3 here is CASSLVGQLASYEQYF. CDR3 nucleotides: TGTGCCAGCAGCTTAGTAGGACAGTTGGCGTCCTACGAGCAGTACTTC. Full variable domain (rest looked up from reference TRBV5-6 and TRBJ2-7): DAGVTQSPTHLIKTRGQQVTLRCSPKSGHDTVSWYQQALGQGPQFIFQYYEEEERQRGNFPDRFSGHQFPNYSSELNVNALLLGDSALYLCASSLVGQLASYEQYFGPGTRLTVT.

This clonotype has only a few counts. The chain links TRBV2 to TRBJ1-1; a weak D match, TRBD1 (6 bases). Trimming removed 7 bases at V and 0 bases at J, with 21 bases between. The CDR3 totals 17 residues. The germline V gene has CDR1 SNHLY and CDR2 FYNNEI. The CDR3 protein is CASNEPTTGLMNTEAFF. The CDR3 DNA is TGTGCCAGCAACGAACCGACGACAGGACTAATGAACACTGAAGCTTTCTTT.

There are a few counts of this clonotype. The chain couples TRBV24-1 to TRBJ2-1; D remains unclear. The CDR3 is made up of 13 amino acids. Trimming took off 5 bases at V and 4 bases at J, with 8 bases between the two ends. Germline CDR1 KGHDR, CDR2 SFDVKD. The CDR3 protein is CATSGGVYNEQFF. The CDR3 coding sequence is TGTGCCACCAGTGGAGGAGTATACAATGAGCAGTTCTTC.

This clonotype appeared a few times. This sequence joins TRBV7-3 and TRBJ2-1; D is perhaps TRBD2 (6 bases). Trimming stripped 1 base from V and 6 bases from J, with 22 bases between. The CDR3 has 18 amino acids. Looked up from germline, CDR1 is SGHTA and CDR2 is FQGTGA. This chain's CDR3 is CASSLKELRRDGLNEQFF. The CDR3 DNA is TGTGCCAGCAGCTTAAAGGAATTGAGGCGGGATGGTCTCAATGAGCAGTTCTTC.

J is TRBJ2-5 and V is TRBV7-6, with D tentatively TRBD2 (6 bases). The length of the CDR3 is 18 residues. Germline CDR1 and CDR2: SGHVS and FNYEAQ. The ends were cut back, 4 bases at V and 1 base at J, with 22 bases in the middle. CDR3 sequence: CASSSFPGVRRSQETQYF. DNA of the CDR3: TGTGCCAGCAGCTCCTTTCCGGGGGTAAGGCGGTCCCAAGAGACCCAGTACTTC.

The gene calls are TRBV4-2 and TRBJ2-1, with D perhaps TRBD2 (5 bases). Between the trimmed V and J ends, which lost 2 bases and 0 bases, there was a span of 11 bases. This CDR3 spans 16 amino acids. Germline CDR1 LGHNA, CDR2 YNFKEQ. DNA of the CDR3: TGTGCCAGCAGCCAATACGGGGTGAGCTCCTACAATGAGCAGTTCTTC. Translated: CASSQYGVSSYNEQFF.

The chain links TRBV20-1 to TRBJ1-5; tentative D call: TRBD1 (6 bases). CDR1 is DFQATT, CDR2 SNEGSKA, per germline (reference sequence). The germline V and J ends were trimmed by 6 bases and 0 bases, with 12 bases remaining between them. This CDR3 spans 14 amino acids. CDR3 nucleotide sequence: TGCAGTGCGCAGCAGGGGTATAGCAATCAGCCCCAGCATTTT. Translating it yields CSAQQGYSNQPQHF.

This clonotype was found many times. The chain carries TRBV3-1 and TRBJ2-7; D remains unclear. Germline values: CDR1 LGHDT, CDR2 YNNKEL (reference sequence). The CDR3 spans 14 residues. The germline V and J ends were trimmed by 1 base and 3 bases, with 10 bases remaining between them. The CDR3 reads CASSQAQPGYEQYF. The DNA for the CDR3 is TGTGCCAGCAGCCAAGCACAGCCAGGCTACGAGCAGTACTTC.

This chain joins TRBV6-1 and TRBJ2-7; D gene uncertain. Per germline, CDR1 MNHNS and CDR2 SASEGT. This CDR3 comprises 14 residues. Trimming removed 7 bases at V and 2 bases at J, with 15 bases between. The CDR3 here is CASTKSTAPYEQYF. As DNA, the CDR3 is TGTGCCAGCACCAAAAGTACAGCCCCCTACGAGCAGTACTTC.

The genes are TRBV2 and TRBJ2-7; D possibly corresponds to TRBD2 (5 bases). Germline V gene data show CDR1 as SNHLY and CDR2 as FYNNEI. V lost 5 bases and J 7 bases, leaving 18 bases between the germline ends. CDR3 length equals 14 residues. The CDR3 DNA reads TGTGCCAGCAGTTGGAACAGCGGCTCAGAAGAGCAGTACTTC. Translating it yields CASSWNSGSEEQYF.